Included here is one T cell receptor beta chain sequence, with context. This clonotype has only one observation. What this receptor recognizes is not known. Base quality data are lacking; no much larger clone is found one base away. Donors were a few dozen systemically healthy Caucasian individuals from Russia aged 6 to 90 years. Each donor gave 8 to 10 milliliters of peripheral blood, drawn into EDTA-treated Vacutainer tubes. Ficoll-Paque density-gradient centrifugation was used to isolate PBMCs, with at least 6.5 million per sample. Trizol reagent was used to extract total RNA from the PBMCs, yielding at least 6 micrograms per sample. Naive CD45RAhigh/CD27high T cell percentages were measured by flow cytometry on a PBMC aliquot from every donor. Library preparation employed 5' RACE. Sequencing took place on an Illumina HiSeq 2500. The second PCR ran for roughly 7 to 12 cycles and used a J-beta primer mix along with a sample-barcoded 5' primer. Each TCR beta cDNA molecule received a unique molecular identifier from a template-switch 5' adaptor carrying 12 random nucleotides. At least 2.5 million CDR3-containing paired-end reads were obtained from each sample. First-strand cDNA was synthesized from all RNA with the Mint cDNA synthesis kit, primed by a TRBC-specific oligonucleotide. Following uracil-DNA glycosylase treatment, a first 18-cycle PCR with universal primers M1SS and BC2_uni_R was performed on all cDNA. The study's processing was this. For normalization, 1 million high-quality reads, each with a distinct molecular identifier, were randomly selected from each sample. Reads with shared molecular identifiers were discarded instead of being binned into consensus sequences. MiTCR, set to a Q25 quality threshold and the strictest error-elimination algorithm, was used for CDR3 identification, clonotype clustering and error correction. A nonparametric unseen species model with Euler transformation was used to estimate a lower bound on total TCR beta diversity. In-frame beta chains were kept once TCRdb had trimmed the public reads at Q25 with fastp and called clones with MiXCR. Records with the same CDR3 protein are collapsed into one entry carrying the most frequent genes and DNA. For this entry, the V and J calls and clone size follow TCRdb and not the study's own pipeline. The sample data list some 1.1 million distinct CDR3 sequences, and around two fifths of these were observed just once. The top ten clonotypes cover approximately 14% of the sample.

These data belong to a study of blood T cells in healthy people across ages (dated by TCRdb to 2014 to 2015). Study-level background: In model experiments, template switching captured about one uniquely barcoded TCR beta cDNA molecule for every two T cells. To track age-related changes in TCR beta repertoire diversity, the study relied on deep sequencing normalized with unique cDNA molecular identifiers. Four age groups were formed from the donors: young (average about 15 years), middle-aged (less than 40), aged (roughly 56) and long-lived (more than 75). Donors of different ages were randomly distributed across sequencing lanes to avoid experimental bias. Using the same blood draw, the study looked at two additional independent replicas of 1 million unique cDNA reads for two donors, one aged 18 to 30 and the other aged 80 or older. The paper as a whole reports these results and caveats: As age increased, observed TCR beta diversity per million T cells dropped in a roughly linear way, and a significant reduction was already evident by age about 40. Donor CMV infection status was unknown, potentially confounding age-related changes in expanded clonotypes. The long-lived group showed more naive CD4+ T cells, fewer expanded clones and increased TCR diversity than the aged group, suggesting age selection. Conclusive comparison of naive and antigen-experienced compartments was prevented by the profiling of bulk unsorted PBMCs. Observed TCR beta diversity correlated strongly with the percentage of naive T cells measured by flow cytometry. Estimates of total diversity based on one million sequenced T cells were regarded as lower bounds and as underestimates.

Trimming costs V 3 bases and J 6 bases, and their ends lie 12 bases apart. The germline V gene sets CDR1 to SGDLS and CDR2 to YYNGEE. From its cysteine to its phenylalanine, the CDR3 spans 13 amino acids. Just the 39-base CDR3 DNA is kept, in frame starting at base 1. The origin of this receptor is a man in his late teens or twenties in good health. The chain links TRBV9 with TRBJ1-1, with an unclear D gene assignment. Sequencing was carried out using blood. The CDR3: CASSAGQVSEAFF. The base sequence is TGTGCCAGCAGCGCCGGTCAAGTATCTGAAGCTTTCTTT.